This is a list of T cell receptor beta chains from one sample in a study of shared clonotypes between healthy human individuals. The repertoire was sequenced with immunoSEQ multiplex PCR; TCRdb's copy has only in-frame clones and lacks some. The sample has 1 million to 1.2 million clones, around three quarters seen once. The sample taken for sequencing was memory CD4+ T cells from PBMCs. Every receptor here comes from a man between 18 and 29 years old in good health. Some clones in this sample may be carry-over from other donors' samples. The CDR3 runs from the conserved cysteine through the conserved F or W.

cdr3_aa j_call v_call
CASSESLGDNQPQHF TRBJ1-5 TRBV10-2
CASSQLTGVRYEQYF TRBJ2-7 TRBV4-3
CASSFTGSGETQYF TRBJ2-5 TRBV5-4
CASSPTSGGQETQYF TRBJ2-5 TRBV5-4
CASSAQGDSSYEQYF TRBJ2-7 TRBV5-6
CASRVQYSSYEQYF TRBJ2-7 TRBV5-1
CASSQELAGNTGELFF TRBJ2-2 TRBV4-2
CASSQKTTGTAKNIQYF TRBJ2-4 TRBV4-3
CASSPRTGREAFF TRBJ1-1 TRBV27
CASSSPDSISYEQYF TRBJ2-7 TRBV5-4
CASSVGGTDTQYF TRBJ2-3 TRBV9
CASSLFSGNTIYF TRBJ1-3 TRBV7-9
CASSLYTNFNSNYGYTF TRBJ1-2 TRBV5-6
CASSEGGGAQGTDTQYF TRBJ2-3 TRBV6-1
CASSQTFGQVNTEAFF TRBJ1-1 TRBV4-2
CASSPGPYSNQPQHF TRBJ1-5 TRBV7-2
CASSQDTGLASRQFF TRBJ2-1 TRBV4-1
CASSESGRGENEQFF TRBJ2-1 TRBV25-1
CAISEAGTSGRGSGELFF TRBJ2-2 TRBV10-3
CASSADRVPNEQFF TRBJ2-1 TRBV18
CASRGLPVSNNEQFF TRBJ2-1 TRBV6-6
CASSRGGAHSNQPQHF TRBJ1-5 TRBV7-2
CASSRGTSGRTQYF TRBJ2-5 TRBV7-2
CASPNPGTSPATDTQYF TRBJ2-3 TRBV25-1
CASSFSPREDTQYF TRBJ2-3 TRBV5-5
CAWSGNVGWTGELFF TRBJ2-2 TRBV30
CAWSPRDRVSNQPQHF TRBJ1-5 TRBV30